This TCR beta chain appears in the sequencing data of a study of blood T cell repertoires in COVID-19. From germline, CDR1 is MGHDK and CDR2 SYGVNS. This CDR3 spans 13 amino acids. Deletions cut 4 bases from V and 4 bases from J, with 10 bases between. The data were produced by immunoSEQ multiplex PCR, yet TCRdb's version contains in-frame clones alone and is incomplete. The sample holds roughly 500,000 clones; roughly 88% are singletons and the top ten take roughly 1.9%. The TCR comes from a woman between 40 and 50 years old who had recovered from COVID-19. The V gene is TRBV25-1, the J gene TRBJ1-1, with D tentatively TRBD1 (6 bases). Specimen: PBMCs or T cells enriched from blood (not recorded which). The CDR3 sequence is CASSATGPTEAFF. As DNA, the CDR3 is TGTGCCAGCAGTGCGACAGGTCCCACTGAAGCTTTCTTT.